This T cell receptor (beta chain) derives from a study of cytomegalovirus exposure and HLA in healthy donors. The overall study: In an earlier analysis, around 120 million unique TCR beta sequences were found from some 170 million T cells. HLA-typed donors were the source of roughly 85 million unique TCRs held in an early data release.

Points on this clone: As yet, its antigen is unknown.

Findings and limits, study-wide: What TCR beta sequences reportedly achieved was accurate prediction of HLA-A and HLA-B alleles in most subjects.

With 60 Vbeta and 13 Jbeta primers, the PCR was carried out. Profiled with immunoSEQ multiplex PCR; TCRdb holds only in-frame clones, not every one. Seen here are tens of thousands of clones, 72% observed once, and the top ten hold around 10%. This sequence was found in a woman between 35 and 50 years old in good health and CMV-seropositive. What was sequenced was PBMCs.

CDR3 nucleotide sequence: TGTGCCAGCAGTATGGACGGACACCTCGCCTACGAGCAGTACTTC. Translated: CASSMDGHLAYEQYF. The chain joins TRBV27 to TRBJ2-7; D possibly corresponds to TRBD1 (5 bases). The CDR3 loop spans 15 amino acids. In germline, CDR1 is MNHEY, CDR2 SMNVEV (reference sequence). V was cut by 5 bases and J by 2 bases, with 16 bases left in between.